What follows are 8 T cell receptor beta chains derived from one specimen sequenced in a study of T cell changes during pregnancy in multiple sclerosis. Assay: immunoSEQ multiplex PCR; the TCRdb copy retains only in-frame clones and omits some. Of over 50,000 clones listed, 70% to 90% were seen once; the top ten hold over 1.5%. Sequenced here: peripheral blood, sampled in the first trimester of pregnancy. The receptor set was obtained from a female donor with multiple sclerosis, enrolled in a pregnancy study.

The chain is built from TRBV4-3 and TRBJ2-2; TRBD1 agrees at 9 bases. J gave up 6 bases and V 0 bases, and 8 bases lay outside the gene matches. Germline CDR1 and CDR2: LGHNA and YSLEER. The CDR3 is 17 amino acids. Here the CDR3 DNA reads TGCGCCAGCAGCCAAGATCTGGACAGGGGTAACGCCGGGGAGCTGTTTTTT. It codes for CASSQDLDRGNAGELFF.

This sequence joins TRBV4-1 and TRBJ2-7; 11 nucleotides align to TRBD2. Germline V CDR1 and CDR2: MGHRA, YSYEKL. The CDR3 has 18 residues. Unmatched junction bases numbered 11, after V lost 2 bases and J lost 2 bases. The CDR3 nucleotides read TGCGCCAGCAGCCAAATGGTAGTAGCGGGAGGGCCGGCCTACGAGCAGTACTTC. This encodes CASSQMVVAGGPAYEQYF.

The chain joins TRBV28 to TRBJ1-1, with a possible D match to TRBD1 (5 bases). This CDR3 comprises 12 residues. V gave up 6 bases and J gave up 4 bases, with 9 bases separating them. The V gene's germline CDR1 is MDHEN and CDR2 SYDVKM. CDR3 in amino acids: CASSGHRTEAFF. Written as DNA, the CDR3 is TGTGCCAGCAGCGGACACCGCACTGAAGCTTTCTTT.

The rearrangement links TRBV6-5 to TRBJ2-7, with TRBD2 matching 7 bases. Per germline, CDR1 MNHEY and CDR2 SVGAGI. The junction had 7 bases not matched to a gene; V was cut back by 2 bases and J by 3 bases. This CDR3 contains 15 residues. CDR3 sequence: CASSYHGRMDYEQYF. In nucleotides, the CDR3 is TGTGCCAGCAGTTACCACGGGAGGATGGACTACGAGCAGTACTTC.

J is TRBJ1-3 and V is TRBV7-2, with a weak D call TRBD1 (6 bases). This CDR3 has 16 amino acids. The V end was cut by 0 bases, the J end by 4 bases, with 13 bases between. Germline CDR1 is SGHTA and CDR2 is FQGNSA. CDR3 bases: TGTGCCAGCAGCTTAGCGGGAGGGGGTTACGGAAACACCATATATTTT. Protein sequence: CASSLAGGGYGNTIYF.

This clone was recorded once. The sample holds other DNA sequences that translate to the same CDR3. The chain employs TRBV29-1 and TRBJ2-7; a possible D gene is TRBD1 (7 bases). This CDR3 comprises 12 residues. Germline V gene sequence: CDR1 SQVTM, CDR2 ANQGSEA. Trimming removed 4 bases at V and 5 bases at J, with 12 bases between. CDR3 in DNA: TGCAGCGTTGGCCAGGGGGGAGACGAGCAGTACTTC. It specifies CSVGQGGDEQYF.

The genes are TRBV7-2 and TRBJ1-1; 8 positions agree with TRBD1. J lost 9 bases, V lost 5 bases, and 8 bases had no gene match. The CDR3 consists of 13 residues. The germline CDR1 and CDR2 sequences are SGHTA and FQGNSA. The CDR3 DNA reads TGTGCCAGCAGCAAAGGACAGGGCCCAAAAGCTTTCTTT. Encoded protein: CASSKGQGPKAFF.

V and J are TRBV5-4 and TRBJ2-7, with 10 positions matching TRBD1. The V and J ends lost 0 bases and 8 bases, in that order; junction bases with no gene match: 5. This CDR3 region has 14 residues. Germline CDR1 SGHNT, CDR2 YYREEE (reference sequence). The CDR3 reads CASSLGGGQGKQYF. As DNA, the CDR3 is TGTGCCAGCAGCTTGGGTGGGGGACAGGGGAAGCAGTACTTC.